The sequence of this TCR beta chain was determined in a study of early T cells in non-severe SARS-CoV-2 infection. Between the trimmed V and J ends, which lost 3 bases and 2 bases, there was a span of 9 bases. CDR1 and CDR2 from the germline V gene are MGHDK and SYGVNS. The CDR3 is 14 amino acids. TCRdb passed the 5' RACE reads through MiXCR, listing each CDR3 protein once. The data hold fewer than 85,000 distinct CDR3 sequences, with around 12% observed a single time. This clonotype showed up just a few times. The source is an adult who was a healthcare worker with PCR-confirmed SARS-CoV-2 infection or an uninfected control (not recorded which). The sample comprised whole blood. The chain recombines TRBV25-1 with TRBJ2-3; no clear D gene. The CDR3 region is CASSDWADTDTQYF. The CDR3 bases are TGTGCCAGCAGTGATTGGGCCGACACAGATACGCAGTATTTT.